This T cell receptor beta chain derives from a study of blood T cell repertoires in COVID-19. Study context: Sample material is recorded as cDNA or gDNA derived from T cells, B-cell-depleted T cells, or PBMCs.

CDR1 is MNHEY, CDR2 SVGEGT, per germline. Trimming left V 6 bases short and J 2 bases short, with 14 bases between. The CDR3 is made up of 15 amino acids. Original methodology: Estimation of nucleated cell counts relied on the amplification of reference gene primers. Profiled with immunoSEQ multiplex PCR; TCRdb holds only in-frame clones, not every one. V and J calls and clone size are given by that table; D and trimming were obtained from the DNA. The sample carries roughly 52,000 clones, around 80% recorded once. The sequenced sample consisted of peripheral blood. This clonotype was obtained from a human donor in a cohort sampled during active or convalescent COVID-19. The rearrangement joins TRBV6-2 or TRBV6-3 to TRBJ2-1; no reliable D call. DNA for the CDR3: TGTGCCAGCAGCCAAACAGATAAACCCTACAATGAGCAGTTCTTC. This codes for CASSQTDKPYNEQFF.